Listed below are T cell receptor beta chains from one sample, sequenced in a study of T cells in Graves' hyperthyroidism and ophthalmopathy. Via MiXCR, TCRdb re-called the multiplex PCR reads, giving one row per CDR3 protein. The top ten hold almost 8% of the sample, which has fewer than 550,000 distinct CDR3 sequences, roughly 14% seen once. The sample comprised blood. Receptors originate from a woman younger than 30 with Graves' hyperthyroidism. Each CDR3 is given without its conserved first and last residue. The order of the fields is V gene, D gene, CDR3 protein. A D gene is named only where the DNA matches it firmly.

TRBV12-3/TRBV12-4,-,ASSARSSYYEQY
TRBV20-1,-,SAPLSANYGYT
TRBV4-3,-,ASSPGADNGNQPQH
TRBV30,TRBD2,ARSGRGTDTQY
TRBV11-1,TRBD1,ASSQAPGTGGIEQY
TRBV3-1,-,ASSQSLSYEQY
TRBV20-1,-,SARDPNGAGDEQY
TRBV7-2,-,ASSYRWYVYNEQF
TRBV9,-,ASSDGGGYQPQH
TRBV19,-,ASSNLSGGSGYT
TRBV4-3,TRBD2,ASSQVVLRERGSTDTQY
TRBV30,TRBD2,AWSKGAGERELF
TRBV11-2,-,ASSPRYATASNYGYT
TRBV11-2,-,ASSLSLGPEQPQH
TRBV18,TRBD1,ASSPNRGTGDYGYT
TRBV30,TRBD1,AWSHGTGSQPQH
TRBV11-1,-,ASSSRFSGTEAF
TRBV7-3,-,ASSLNPSYNEQF
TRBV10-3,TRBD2,AISSSGGASYNEQF
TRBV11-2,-,ASSRSLTSDEQY
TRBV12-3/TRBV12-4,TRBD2,ASRQEAGRGGETQY
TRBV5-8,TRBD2,ASSYQGLAGDQETQY
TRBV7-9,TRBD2,ASSLGLADNTGELF
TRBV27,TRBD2,ASSLELAEDYNEQF
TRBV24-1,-,ATSPDNTDTQY
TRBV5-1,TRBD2,ASSLEGGPNEQY
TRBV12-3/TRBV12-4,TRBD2,ASSGTSGRYQETQY
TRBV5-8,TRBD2,ASSKRDRFLAGGHHPYNEQF
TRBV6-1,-,ASTEGRGEQY
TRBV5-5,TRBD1,ASRPGQGTGELF
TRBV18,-,ASSPRVKETQY
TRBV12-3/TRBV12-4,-,ASSLGWGETQY
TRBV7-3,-,ASSLALNNEQF
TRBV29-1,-,SVEDSQDSYEQY
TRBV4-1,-,ASSARTDSNQPQH
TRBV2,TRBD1,ASSDSVQGADKTQY
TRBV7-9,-,ASSKGWQQPPTDTQY